This TCR beta chain is drawn from a study of blood T cell repertoires in COVID-19. CDR3 length equals 16 residues. The V gene end was trimmed by 2 bases and the J gene end by 1 base; junction bases not matched to a gene: 6. The germline V gene encodes CDR1 LGHNA and CDR2 YSLEER. Data came from immunoSEQ multiplex PCR; TCRdb stores just in-frame clones and leaves some out. The sample includes roughly 56,000 clones, 75% to 90% of them seen just once. The TCR comes from an older woman with COVID-19, enrolled during active disease. Input material: peripheral blood. The chain carries TRBV4-3 and TRBJ2-3, with 7 bases identical to TRBD1. This CDR3 reads CASSQMTGSGTDTQYF. In DNA, the CDR3 is TGCGCCAGCAGCCAAATGACAGGGTCGGGCACAGATACGCAGTATTTT.